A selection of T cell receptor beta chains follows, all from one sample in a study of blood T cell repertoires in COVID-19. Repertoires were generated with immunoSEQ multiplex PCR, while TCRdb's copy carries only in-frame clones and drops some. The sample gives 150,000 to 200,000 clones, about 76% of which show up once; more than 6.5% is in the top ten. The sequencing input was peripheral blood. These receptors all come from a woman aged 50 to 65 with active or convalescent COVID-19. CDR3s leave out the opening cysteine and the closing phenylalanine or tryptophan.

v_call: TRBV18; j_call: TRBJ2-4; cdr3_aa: ASSPFGGESKNIQY
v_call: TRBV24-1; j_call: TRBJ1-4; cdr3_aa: ATQGFNEKLF
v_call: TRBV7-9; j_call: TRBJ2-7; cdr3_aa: ASSHSGREHYEQY
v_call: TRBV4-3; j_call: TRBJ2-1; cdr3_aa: ASSQDRSSGTYNEQF
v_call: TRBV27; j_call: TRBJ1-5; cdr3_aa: ASSLKAGGYQPQH
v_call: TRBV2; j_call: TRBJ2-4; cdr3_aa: ASKGLAGVDIQY
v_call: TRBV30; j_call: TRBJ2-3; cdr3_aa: AWSGLAAFRDTQY
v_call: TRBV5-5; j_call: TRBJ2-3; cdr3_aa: ASLGLASTDTQY
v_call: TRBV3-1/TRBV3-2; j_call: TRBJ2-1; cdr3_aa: ASSQNLVSYNEQF
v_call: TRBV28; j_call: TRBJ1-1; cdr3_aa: ASSSHGTGNTEAF
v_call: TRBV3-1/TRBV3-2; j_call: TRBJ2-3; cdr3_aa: ASSQISGGADTQY
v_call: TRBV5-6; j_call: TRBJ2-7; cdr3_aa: ASSLIAGSYEQY
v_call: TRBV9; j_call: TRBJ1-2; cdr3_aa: ASSVGGTGNYGYT
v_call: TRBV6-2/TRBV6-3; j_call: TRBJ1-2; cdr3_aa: ASSYLSGASYGYT
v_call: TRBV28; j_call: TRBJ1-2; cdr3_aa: ASVTGANYGYT
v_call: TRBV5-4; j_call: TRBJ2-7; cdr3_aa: ASSTDTGGNEQY
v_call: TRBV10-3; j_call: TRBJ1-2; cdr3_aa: AISETGHYGYT
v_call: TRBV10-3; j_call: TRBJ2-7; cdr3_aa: AISDRVAYEQY
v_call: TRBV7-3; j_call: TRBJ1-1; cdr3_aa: ASSLDYSSNTEAF
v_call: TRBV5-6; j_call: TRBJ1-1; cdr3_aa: ASSSSTGRAF
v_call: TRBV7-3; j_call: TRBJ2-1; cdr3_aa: ASSLTGLAGEEQF
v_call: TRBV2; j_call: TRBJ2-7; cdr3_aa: ASSDQGAFSYEQY